The T cell receptor beta chain described here comes from a study of T cells in Graves' hyperthyroidism and ophthalmopathy. This CDR3 comprises 16 residues. The V end was cut by 1 base, the J end by 3 bases, with 14 bases between. Germline V gives CDR1 SGHDN, CDR2 FVKESK. Amplification targeted TCR beta CDR3 regions from RNA transcripts. A set of HTBI primers served as the primers for a first-round RT-PCR of the TCR CDR3. TCRdb reprocessed the multiplex PCR reads via MiXCR and lists one record per CDR3 protein. The sample records about 300,000 distinct CDR3 sequences, about an eighth being singletons. This sequence joins TRBV14 and TRBJ2-3; D could derive from TRBD1 or TRBD2 (7 bases each). The sample was blood. The receptor's source is a woman aged 25-40 years with Graves' hyperthyroidism that later progressed to Graves' ophthalmopathy. As DNA, the CDR3 is TGTGCCAGCAGCCAAGTGGGAGGGGGCGCTACAGATACGCAGTATTTT. This gives the protein CASSQVGGGATDTQYF.